These T cell receptor beta chains were read from a single sample in a study of OX40 agonist ivuxolimab in advanced cancers. TCRdb keeps only in-frame clones here, not all; method: immunoSEQ multiplex PCR. Found here are 45,000 to 60,000 clones, approximately 80% of them singletons; the top ten hold under 4.5%. Sample: CD4+ or CD8+ T cells sorted from blood, taken in a trial of the OX40 agonist ivuxolimab. These receptors were collected from an adult with an advanced solid tumor such as melanoma, head and neck, liver or kidney cancer. Both conserved end residues are trimmed from each CDR3.

V gene	CDR3 protein
TRBV18	ASSPPLAGYGYT
TRBV5-4	ASSSSNEQF
TRBV7-2	ASSSGQGTRGEQY
TRBV27	ASSLGNSHSNQPQH
TRBV7-9	ASSSGVNTEAF
TRBV7-8	ASSKSRAEQF
TRBV5-4	ASSLRQGMYNEQF
TRBV10-3	AISESGTGIEAF
TRBV7-9	ASSLSGGVAPSEQY
TRBV20-1	SATRSEKLF
TRBV7-9	ASSLSHLANYGYT
TRBV10-1	ASSETDNQPQH
TRBV25-1	ASSPTVNTEAF
TRBV7-2	ASSLGAVGAEQY
TRBV12-5	ASGLLPSHNEQF
TRBV5-1	ASSLAGQVDIHGYT
TRBV27	ASSAIRGSNQPQH
TRBV7-8	ASSRAQGNTGELF
TRBV7-2	ASRPGGGKGPGH
TRBV5-6	ASSPGTRVDTGELF
TRBV5-6	ASSARQGGYYGYT
TRBV7-6	ASSQRAGGGDTQY
TRBV11-2	ASSPGDRGFEKLF
TRBV2	ASSEEMYEQY
TRBV19	ASTSSMLNQPQH
TRBV7-9	ASSLRTTNGDTQY
TRBV28	ASSFPNNYNEKLF
TRBV7-9	ASSLTGMNTEAF
TRBV27	ASSTTGAGNTIY
TRBV29-1	SAVTGGDEQF
TRBV2	ASRPGTGINQPQH
TRBV10-1	ASSPLGTGELF
TRBV4-2	ASSQDGTGATNEKLF
TRBV19	ASSGLADEQF
TRBV5-6	ASSFRGTGSSEQY
TRBV6-5	ASGTRQNAEAF
TRBV6-6	ASSHADRTKAF
TRBV5-4	ASSLDPSGEKLF
TRBV2	ASSEDYPYEQY
TRBV11-3	ASSPRQGGETQY
TRBV27	ASSPSGRAYNEQF
TRBV27	ASRQDYNSPLH
TRBV7-8	ASSLRDRDNSPLH
TRBV11-2	ASSLGAGARETQY
TRBV28	ASTSWAGGGEQY
TRBV7-9	ASSFRVNSPLH
TRBV7-3	ASSFDRLLTNTGELF
TRBV5-1	ASSLGTGIFFMNTEAF
TRBV7-2	ASSLGGDRQETQY
TRBV30	AWSVAEKLF
TRBV27	ASSHPDRPRGYT
TRBV7-2	ASSYPTGRVSYEQY
TRBV30	AWSPWQGDFIAKNIQY